The T cell receptor (beta chain) under discussion was sequenced for a study of read filtering for tumor transcriptome and immune sequencing. Study in general: The cohort had more than 16 men and some 13 women aged about 47 to 80, mean around 63 years. R-ISS stage counts were fewer than ten for I, around 17 for II, six or seven for III. After DNase treatment, RNA was made into whole-transcriptome libraries.

Molecular barcoded adaptors covering alpha/delta and beta/gamma chains were used on about 0.4 ug RNA. TCRdb fed the reads into MiXCR, producing one record per CDR3 protein. The sample yields 60,000 or so distinct CDR3 sequences, roughly 19% seen once. Trimming cost V 1 base and J 2 bases; bases outside gene matches: 13. CDR3 length: 18 residues. Germline CDR1 SGHVS, CDR2 FQNEAQ. This TCR was recovered from a donor at least 40 years old with multiple myeloma. V is TRBV7-8 and J is TRBJ2-5; TRBD1 matches at 7 bases. Material for sequencing was a population of CD138-negative cells sorted from bone marrow. CDR3 sequence (DNA): TGTGCCAGCAGCTTAGTACAGGGGTTCCGAATTTCGCAAGAGACCCAGTACTTC. This codes for CASSLVQGFRISQETQYF.